The T cell receptor (beta chain) described here comes from a study of T cell responses to AZD1222 COVID-19 vaccine. Profiled with immunoSEQ multiplex PCR; TCRdb holds only in-frame clones, not every one. The sample has 90,000 to 140,000 clones; 88% are singletons. Only a few counts were recorded for this clone. V lost 1 base and J lost 4, with 7 bases in between. This CDR3 contains 13 residues. Germline loops: CDR1 SGHTA, CDR2 FQGNSA. J is TRBJ1-2 and V is TRBV7-2; D gene ambiguous. This specimen was peripheral blood, taken on day 0 of AZD1222 vaccination. The sequence was collected from an adult in good health. This CDR3 is CASSLGGIYGYTF. The CDR3 DNA follows: TGTGCCAGCAGCTTAGGGGGTATCTATGGCTACACCTTC. Combining the CDR3 with reference TRBV7-2 and TRBJ1-2 gives the whole variable domain GAGVSQSPSNKVTEKGKDVELRCDPISGHTALYWYRQSLGQGLEFLIYFQGNSAPDKSGLPSDRFSAERTGGSVSTLTIQRTQQEDSAVYLCASSLGGIYGYTFGSGTRLTVV.